This T cell receptor (beta chain) is from a study of a mutant IDH1 vaccine in newly diagnosed glioma. On the study more broadly: Vaccines were begun 4-6 weeks after radiotherapy alone, or with temozolomide cycles. Before enrollment, patients got radiotherapy alone, temozolomide alone, or mostly the combination.

The V gene's germline CDR1 is MNHNS and CDR2 SASEGT. The length of the CDR3 is 15 residues. The ends lost 4 bases at V and 6 bases at J; junction bases unmatched: 8. Time point given: week 47, end of study. Each vaccine dose was 300 ug of mutant IDH1 20-mer peptide, with topical imiquimod. The patients received vaccinations eight times, in weeks 1, 3, 5, 7, 11, 15, 19 and 23. The donors' diagnosis was new WHO grade 3 or 4 astrocytoma that was IDH1-mutant and ATRX-lost. For this clone: As yet, its antigen is unknown.

Generated by immunoSEQ multiplex PCR, the TCRdb table keeps only in-frame clones and is missing some. The data show 60,000 to 70,000 clones, less than 90% seen once. This sequence was found in a man younger than 40 with glioma. Sequenced here: PBMCs, sampled from a glioma patient whose treatment included an IDH1 peptide vaccine. The J gene is TRBJ2-3, the V gene TRBV6-1; TRBD2 agrees at 9 bases. The DNA of the CDR3 is TGTGCCAGCAGTGTATTGGCGGGGGGGACCGATACGCAGTATTTT. As protein: CASSVLAGGTDTQYF.